The subject of this entry is one T cell receptor beta chain. The antigen remains unidentified. Trimming took off 5 bases at V and 8 bases at J, with 10 bases between the two ends. CDR3 length: 11 residues. Germline-derived CDR1 and CDR2 are GTSNPN and SVGIG (reference sequence). The source of the sample is a study of lymphopenia after photon versus proton radiotherapy. The study, taken as a whole, reports: Oligoclonal CD8+ Temra expansion after nadir drove photon patients' diversity drop. Better survival with proton therapy was suggested as possible, not demonstrated. A bigger post-nadir fall in TCR diversity correlated inversely with survival time in deceased patients. Under photons, naive T cells and diversity fell while effector/memory populations rose.

Profiled with immunoSEQ multiplex PCR; TCRdb holds only in-frame clones, not every one. Of tens of thousands of clones listed, 90% are singletons. The rearrangement joins TRBV30 to TRBJ2-1, with D tentatively TRBD1 (6 bases). The specimen was peripheral blood, collected from a patient treated with photon-based radiotherapy. This sequence originates from a woman in her fifties or sixties with cholangiocarcinoma. CDR3 amino acids: CAWLQGDEQFF. CDR3 coding DNA: TGTGCCTGGTTACAGGGAGATGAGCAGTTCTTC.